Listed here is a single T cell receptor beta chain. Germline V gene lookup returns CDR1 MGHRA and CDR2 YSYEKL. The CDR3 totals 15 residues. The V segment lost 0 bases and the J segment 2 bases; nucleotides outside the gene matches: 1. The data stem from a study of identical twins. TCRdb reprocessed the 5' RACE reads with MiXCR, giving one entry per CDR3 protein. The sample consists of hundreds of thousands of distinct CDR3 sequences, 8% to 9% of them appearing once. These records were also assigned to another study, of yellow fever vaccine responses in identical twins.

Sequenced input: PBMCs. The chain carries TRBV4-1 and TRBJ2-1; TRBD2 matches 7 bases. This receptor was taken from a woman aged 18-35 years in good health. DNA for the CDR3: TGCGCCAGCAGCCAAGACGCGGGAGCCTACAATGAGCAGTTCTTC. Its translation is CASSQDAGAYNEQFF.